The clone carrying this TCR beta chain was counted a few times. The data belong to a study of blood T cell repertoires in COVID-19. Study-level background: The study drew acute and convalescent COVID-19 samples from the United States, Italy and Spain. T cells, B-cell-depleted T cells, or PBMCs supplied cDNA or gDNA.

As processed by the authors: Quantification of nucleated cells was approximated via reference gene primer amplification. Sequencing was performed with immunoSEQ multiplex PCR; in TCRdb, only in-frame clones are kept and a portion is missing. V, J and clone size are taken as reported in that table, and D and trimming were inferred from the DNA itself. The sample lists about 180,000 clones, approximately 81% occurring once. V dropped 1 base and J dropped 1; count of bases not matched to a gene: 3. This CDR3 spans 14 amino acids. CDR1 and CDR2 (germline): GTSNPN, SVGIG (reference sequence). Sequences were obtained from peripheral blood. The chain links TRBV30 to TRBJ1-1, with 7 bases fitting TRBD1. The sequence came from an elderly woman with active or convalescent COVID-19. This CDR3 reads CAWSATGKNTEAFF. DNA for the CDR3: TGTGCCTGGAGTGCGACAGGGAAGAACACTGAAGCTTTCTTT.